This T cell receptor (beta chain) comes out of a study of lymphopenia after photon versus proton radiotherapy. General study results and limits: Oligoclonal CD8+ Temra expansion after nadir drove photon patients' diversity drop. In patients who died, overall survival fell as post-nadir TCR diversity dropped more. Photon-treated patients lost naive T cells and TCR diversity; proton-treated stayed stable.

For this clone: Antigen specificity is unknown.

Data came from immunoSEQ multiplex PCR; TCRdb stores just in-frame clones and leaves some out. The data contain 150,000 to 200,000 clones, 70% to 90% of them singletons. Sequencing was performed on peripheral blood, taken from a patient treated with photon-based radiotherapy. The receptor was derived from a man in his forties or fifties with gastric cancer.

CDR3 DNA: TGTGCCAGCAGATCCCATCGGGAGCCCTCAAACACCGGGGAGCTGTTTTTT. This sequence encodes CASRSHREPSNTGELFF. V is TRBV25-1 and J is TRBJ2-2, with TRBD2 as a possible D gene (6 bases). Between the trimmed V and J ends, which lost 6 bases and 2 bases, there was a span of 19 bases. The CDR3 consists of 17 residues. Per germline, CDR1 MGHDK and CDR2 SYGVNS. The full variable domain, with the rest looked up from reference TRBV25-1 and TRBJ2-2, is EADIYQTPRYLVIGTGKKITLECSQTMGHDKMYWYQQDPGMELHLIHYSYGVNSTEKGDLSSESTVSRIRTEHFPLTLESARPSHTSQYLCASRSHREPSNTGELFFGEGSRLTVL.